This TCR beta chain was captured in a study of T-cell memory formation after mild COVID-19. Study-wide background: TCR clusters mostly belonged to single donors. The study, taken as a whole, reports: CM and EM subsets held most contracting CD4+ clones; EMRA held CD8+ ones.

Germline CDR1 is SNHLY and CDR2 is FYNNEI. The junction had 2 bases not matched to a gene; V was cut back by 6 bases and J by 3 bases. The CDR3 extends over 12 amino acids. TCRdb itself ran the 5' RACE reads through MiXCR, one entry per CDR3 protein. The data hold some 330,000 distinct CDR3 sequences, with approximately 21% observed a single time. Concerning this clonotype itself: As yet, its antigen is unknown.

The sample was PBMCs or a T cell subset sorted from them (not recorded which). The chain carries TRBV2 and TRBJ2-7, with TRBD2 matching 7 bases. The clonotype was recovered from an adult woman who had mild COVID-19 (a few samples of this study predate the infection). Cell type and time point are not known. In DNA, the CDR3 is TGTGCCAGCAGGGGGGAGGGCTACGAGCAGTACTTC. It yields the protein CASRGEGYEQYF.